Each of the 9 T cell receptor beta chains below was sequenced from the same sample in a study of T cell changes during pregnancy in multiple sclerosis. Here immunoSEQ multiplex PCR was the method, and the copy in TCRdb shows in-frame clones only, minus some. Of about 40,000 clones detected, over 70% appear once; the ten largest clones hold about 5%. Sequenced material: peripheral blood, taken in the first trimester of pregnancy. The source is a female donor in good health, enrolled as a control in a pregnancy study.

The CDR3 spells CASRFGRGTATYEQYF. The DNA for the CDR3 is TGTGCCAGCAGGTTCGGACGGGGGACGGCGACCTACGAGCAGTACTTC. V usage is TRBV28 and J usage is TRBJ2-7, with D perhaps matching TRBD2 (6 bases). The CDR3 runs to 16 residues. V was trimmed by 6 bases and J by 2 bases, leaving 20 bases between them. The V gene's germline CDR1 is MDHEN and CDR2 SYDVKM.

CDR3 region: CASSLVRRQGAFSGTDTQYF. CDR3 nucleotide sequence: TGCGCCAGCAGCTTGGTTCGGCGGCAGGGGGCTTTTTCAGGCACAGATACGCAGTATTTT. The chain links TRBV5-1 to TRBJ2-3; the match to TRBD1 covers 8 bases. This CDR3 is built from 20 residues. The trim removed 0 bases at V and 1 base at J, leaving 16 bases unmatched. Germline-derived CDR1 and CDR2 are SGHRS and YFSETQ.

The rearrangement links TRBV7-2 to TRBJ2-5; weak D call: TRBD2 (6 bases). Trimming removed 3 bases from V and 2 bases from J, with 19 bases in between. Germline-derived CDR1 and CDR2 are SGHTA and FQGNSA. This CDR3 comprises 17 residues. The chain's CDR3 is CASSFLGRTVTQETQYF. CDR3 nucleotides: TGTGCCAGCAGCTTCCTTGGGAGGACCGTTACTCAAGAGACCCAGTACTTC.

This clone was detected once. The genes are TRBV15 and TRBJ1-2; the match to TRBD1 covers 7 bases. CDR1 and CDR2 from the germline V gene are LNHNV and YYDKDF (reference sequence). The CDR3 is 16 residues long. Unmatched junction bases numbered 11, after V lost 3 bases and J lost 4 bases. The CDR3 loop reads CATSSPKEDRLYGYTF. Here the CDR3 DNA reads TGTGCCACCAGCAGCCCCAAGGAGGACAGGCTCTATGGCTACACCTTC.

The chain has TRBV5-1 and TRBJ2-5; 15 bases agree with TRBD2. Looked up from germline, CDR1 is SGHRS and CDR2 is YFSETQ. V dropped 4 bases and J dropped 5; count of bases not matched to a gene: 6. The CDR3 contains 16 residues. The DNA for the CDR3 is TGCGCCAGCAGCCCCGGACTAGCGGGGGGGCGGGAGACCCAGTACTTC. Protein sequence: CASSPGLAGGRETQYF. Together with reference TRBV5-1 and TRBJ2-5, the CDR3 gives the full variable domain: KAGVTQTPRYLIKTRGQQVTLSCSPISGHRSVSWYQQTPGQGLQFLFEYFSETQRNKGNFPGRFSGRQFSNSRSEMNVSTLELGDSALYLCASSPGLAGGRETQYFGPGTRLLVL.

The genes are TRBV13 and TRBJ2-7; 7 bases map to TRBD2. Per the germline V gene, CDR1 is PRHDT and CDR2 is FYEKMQ (reference sequence). The CDR3 is 14 amino acids. The V segment lost 5 bases and the J segment 1 base; nucleotides outside the gene matches: 5. CDR3 nucleotides: TGTGCCAGCAGCGGGGGGGACCGTTCCTACGAGCAGTACTTC. This translates into CASSGGDRSYEQYF.

The gene calls are TRBV13 and TRBJ2-7; the D gene is possibly TRBD1 (6 bases). From germline, CDR1 is PRHDT and CDR2 FYEKMQ (reference sequence). The CDR3 is made up of 13 amino acids. V was pared by 6 bases and J by 3 bases, with 12 bases between. The CDR3 here is CASSTGSYYEQYF. Written as DNA, the CDR3 is TGTGCCAGCAGTACAGGGTCCTACTACGAGCAGTACTTC.

V is TRBV5-1 and J is TRBJ1-6; D is perhaps TRBD1 (6 bases). The CDR3 consists of 15 residues. Deletions cut 5 bases from V and 7 bases from J, with 16 bases between. CDR1 SGHRS and CDR2 YFSETQ come from the germline V gene. The CDR3 spells CASRLLQGKNSPLHF. In nucleotides, the CDR3 is TGCGCCAGCAGACTATTACAGGGAAAGAATTCACCCCTCCACTTT.

The chain links TRBV28 to TRBJ2-3; possible D gene TRBD1, 6 bases. The germline V gene encodes CDR1 MDHEN and CDR2 SYDVKM. The CDR3 totals 16 residues. Trimming pared 1 base from V and 2 bases from J, leaving 13 bases between. The CDR3 loop is CASSLYQGLLTDTQYF. CDR3 nucleotides: TGTGCCAGCAGTTTATATCAGGGGTTACTCACAGATACGCAGTATTTT.